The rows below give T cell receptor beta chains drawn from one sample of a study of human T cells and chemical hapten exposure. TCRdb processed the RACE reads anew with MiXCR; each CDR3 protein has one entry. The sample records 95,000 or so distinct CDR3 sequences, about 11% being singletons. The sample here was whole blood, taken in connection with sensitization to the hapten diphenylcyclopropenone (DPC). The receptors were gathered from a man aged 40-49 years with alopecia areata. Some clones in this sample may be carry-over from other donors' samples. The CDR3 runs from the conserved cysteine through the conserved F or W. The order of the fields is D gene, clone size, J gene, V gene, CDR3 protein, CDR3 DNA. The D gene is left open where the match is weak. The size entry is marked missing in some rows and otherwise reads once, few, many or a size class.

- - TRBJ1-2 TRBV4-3 CASSQNRVDGYTF TGCGCCAGCAGCCAGAACAGGGTGGATGGCTACACCTTC
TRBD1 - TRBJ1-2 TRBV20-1 CSARDTGTGGANYGYTF TGCAGTGCTAGAGATACAGGGACAGGGGGCGCCAACTATGGCTACACCTTC
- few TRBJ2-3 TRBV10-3 CAISETGPNTQYF TGTGCCATCAGTGAGACCGGGCCAAATACGCAGTATTTT
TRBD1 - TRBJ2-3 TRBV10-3 CAISVGTGGVNLPRPSDTQYF TGTGCCATCAGTGTCGGGACAGGGGGCGTGAATTTGCCGCGTCCTTCAGATACGCAGTATTTT
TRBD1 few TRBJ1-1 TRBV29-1 CSVEWTGVTEAFF TGCAGCGTTGAGTGGACAGGGGTGACTGAAGCTTTCTTT
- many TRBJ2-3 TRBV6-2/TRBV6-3 CASSYAGDRTDTQYF TGTGCCAGCAGTTACGCAGGAGACCGCACAGATACGCAGTATTTT
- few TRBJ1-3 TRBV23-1 CASIPVRGRGSGNTIYF TGCGCCAGCATTCCCGTTAGAGGCAGGGGTTCTGGAAACACCATATATTTT
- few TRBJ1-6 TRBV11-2 CASSLGTVGSPLHF TGTGCCAGCAGCTTAGGGACAGTCGGTTCACCCCTCCACTTT
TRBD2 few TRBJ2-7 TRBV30 CAWNAGGTYEQYF TGTGCCTGGAATGCGGGGGGGACCTACGAGCAGTACTTC
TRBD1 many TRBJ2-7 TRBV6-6 CASSLLGGTGAYEQYF TGTGCCAGCAGTCTACTTGGGGGTACAGGGGCCTACGAGCAGTACTTC
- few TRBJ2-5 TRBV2 CASTRLGGGETQYF TGTGCCAGCACCCGACTAGGGGGCGGAGAGACCCAGTACTTC
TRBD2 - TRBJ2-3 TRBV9 CASSYKREGRPEITDTQYF TGTGCCAGCAGCTATAAGCGGGAGGGACGACCCGAAATTACAGATACGCAGTATTTT
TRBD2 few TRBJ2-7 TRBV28 CASSFSGSSYEQYF TGTGCCAGCAGTTTTAGCGGGTCATCCTACGAGCAGTACTTC
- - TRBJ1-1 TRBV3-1 CASSQIGNTEAFF TGTGCCAGCAGCCAAATTGGGAACACTGAAGCTTTCTTT
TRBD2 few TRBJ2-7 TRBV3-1 CASSQVAGVDYEQYF TGTGCCAGCAGCCAAGTAGCGGGAGTCGACTACGAGCAGTACTTC
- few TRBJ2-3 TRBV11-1 CASSSPGGASTDTQYF TGTGCCAGCAGCTCCCCTGGCGGAGCTAGCACAGATACGCAGTATTTT
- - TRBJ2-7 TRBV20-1 CSARGYRGPYEQYF TGCAGTGCTAGGGGTTACCGGGGCCCCTACGAGCAGTACTTC
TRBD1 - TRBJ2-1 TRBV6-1 CASRRDRGDNEQFF TGTGCCAGCAGAAGGGACAGGGGGGATAATGAGCAGTTCTTC
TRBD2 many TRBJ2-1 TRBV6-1 CASTQLAARYNEQFF TGTGCCAGCACTCAACTAGCGGCCCGATACAATGAGCAGTTCTTC
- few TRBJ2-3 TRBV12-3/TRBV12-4 CASSYRFTQYF TGTGCCAGCAGTTACCGTTTCACGCAGTATTTT
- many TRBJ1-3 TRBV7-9 CASSLDGTGNTIYF TGTGCCAGCAGCTTGGACGGAACTGGAAACACCATATATTTT
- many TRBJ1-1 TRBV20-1 CSARGNTEAFF TGCAGTGCTCGCGGTAACACTGAAGCTTTCTTT
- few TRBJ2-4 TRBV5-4 CASSLKRNTAKNIQYF TGTGCCAGCAGCTTGAAAAGGAATACAGCCAAAAACATTCAGTACTTC
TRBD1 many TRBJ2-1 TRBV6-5 CASNLPGQGWFF TGTGCCAGCAACCTCCCGGGACAGGGTTGGTTCTTC
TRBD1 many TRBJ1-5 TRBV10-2 CASSPGTGGGQPQHF TGCGCCAGCAGTCCCGGGACAGGGGGCGGTCAGCCCCAGCATTTT
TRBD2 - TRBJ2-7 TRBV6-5 CASNIAGGGEQYF TGTGCCAGCAACATAGCGGGAGGGGGCGAGCAGTACTTC
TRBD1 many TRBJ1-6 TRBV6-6 CASSSSGTGGNSPLHF TGTGCCAGCAGCTCCTCCGGGACAGGGGGGAATTCACCCCTCCACTTT
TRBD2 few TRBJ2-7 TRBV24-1 CATSDSSRTSVYEQYF TGTGCCACCAGTGATAGTTCCCGGACTAGCGTTTACGAGCAGTACTTC
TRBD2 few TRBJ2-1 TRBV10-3 CAITATGTRYYNEQFF TGTGCCATCACTGCAACCGGGACTAGATACTACAATGAGCAGTTCTTC
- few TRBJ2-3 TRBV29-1 CSVEVGDTTDTQYF TGCAGCGTTGAAGTCGGGGATACCACAGATACGCAGTATTTT
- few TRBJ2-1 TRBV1 CTSSQDLPAGIEDEQFF TGCACCAGCAGCCAAGATCTTCCAGCGGGAATCGAGGATGAGCAGTTCTTC
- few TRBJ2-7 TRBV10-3 CAISDQRKSYEQYF TGTGCCATCAGTGACCAGCGGAAGTCCTACGAGCAGTACTTC
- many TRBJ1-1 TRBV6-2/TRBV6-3 CASKDGIEAFF TGTGCCAGCAAAGACGGGATCGAAGCTTTCTTT
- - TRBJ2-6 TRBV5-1 CASSLGGASGANVLTF TGCGCCAGCAGCTTGGGGGGGGCATCTGGGGCCAACGTCCTGACTTTC
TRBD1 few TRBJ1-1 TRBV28 CASRGPGTGWTEAFF TGTGCCAGCAGGGGGCCCGGGACAGGGTGGACTGAAGCTTTCTTT
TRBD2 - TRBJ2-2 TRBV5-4 CASSLESGRDHGELFF TGTGCCAGCAGCTTGGAAAGCGGGAGAGATCACGGGGAGCTGTTTTTT
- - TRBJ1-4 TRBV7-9 CASCPGKTNEKLFF TGTGCCAGTTGCCCAGGGAAAACTAATGAAAAACTGTTTTTT
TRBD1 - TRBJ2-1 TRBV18 CASSPPRQGSYNEQFF TGTGCCAGCTCACCACCAAGACAGGGGTCCTACAATGAGCAGTTCTTC
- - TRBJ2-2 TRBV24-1 CATSGRGTAWTGELFF TGTGCCACCAGTGGAAGAGGGACCGCCTGGACCGGGGAGCTGTTTTTT
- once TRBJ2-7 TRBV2 CASSLGPRASYEQYF TGTGCCAGCAGTTTGGGACCGAGGGCCTCCTACGAGCAGTACTTC
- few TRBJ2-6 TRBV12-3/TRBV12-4 CASSFGWNPTGANVLTF TGTGCCAGCAGTTTTGGTTGGAACCCTACCGGGGCCAACGTCCTGACTTTC
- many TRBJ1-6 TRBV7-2 CASSPPGMGNSPLHF TGTGCCAGCAGCCCGCCAGGGATGGGTAATTCACCCCTCCACTTT
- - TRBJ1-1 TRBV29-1 CSVEDGALGTRKTEAFF TGCAGCGTTGAAGATGGGGCGTTGGGGACGAGAAAAACTGAAGCTTTCTTT
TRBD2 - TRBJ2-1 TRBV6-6 CASSYLAGVYEQFF TGTGCCAGCAGTTACCTAGCGGGAGTATATGAGCAGTTCTTC
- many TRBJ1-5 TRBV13 CASSNRLGQPQHF TGTGCCAGCAGCAACAGATTGGGTCAGCCCCAGCATTTT
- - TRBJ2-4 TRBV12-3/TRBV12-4 CASSPGSLKNIQYF TGTGCCAGCAGCCCCGGGTCCCTCAAAAACATTCAGTACTTC
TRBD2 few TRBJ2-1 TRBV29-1 CSVTRAGGPYNEQFF TGCAGCGTCACCAGAGCGGGAGGGCCTTACAATGAGCAGTTCTTC
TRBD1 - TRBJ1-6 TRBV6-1 CATSPRTGNNSPLHF TGTGCCACCTCCCCCCGGACAGGGAATAATTCACCCCTCCACTTT